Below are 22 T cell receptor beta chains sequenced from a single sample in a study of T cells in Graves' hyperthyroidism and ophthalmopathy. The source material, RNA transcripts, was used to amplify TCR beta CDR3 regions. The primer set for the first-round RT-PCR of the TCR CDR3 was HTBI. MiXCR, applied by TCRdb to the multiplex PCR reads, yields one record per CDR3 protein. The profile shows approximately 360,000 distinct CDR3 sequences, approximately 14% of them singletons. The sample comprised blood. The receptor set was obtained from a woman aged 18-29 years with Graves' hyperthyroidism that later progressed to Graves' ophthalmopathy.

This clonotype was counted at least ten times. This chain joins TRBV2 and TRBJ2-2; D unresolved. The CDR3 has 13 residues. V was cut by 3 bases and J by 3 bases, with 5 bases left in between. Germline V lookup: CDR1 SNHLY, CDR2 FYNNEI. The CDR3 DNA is TGTGCCAGCAGTGATGGGCACACCGGGGAGCTGTTTTTT. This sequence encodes CASSDGHTGELFF. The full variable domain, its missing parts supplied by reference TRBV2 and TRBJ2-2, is EPEVTQTPSHQVTQMGQEVILRCVPISNHLYFYWYRQILGQKVEFLVSFYNNEISEKSEIFDDQFSVERPDGSNFTLKIRSTKLEDSAMYFCASSDGHTGELFFGEGSRLTVL.

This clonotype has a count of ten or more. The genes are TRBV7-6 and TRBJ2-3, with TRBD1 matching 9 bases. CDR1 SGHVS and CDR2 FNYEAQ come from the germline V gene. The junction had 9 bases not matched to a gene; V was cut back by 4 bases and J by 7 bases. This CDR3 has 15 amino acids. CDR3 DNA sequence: TGTGCCAGCAGCTACCGGACAGGGGTAGAGCATACGCAGTATTTT. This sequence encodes CASSYRTGVEHTQYF.

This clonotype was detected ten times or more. CDR3 residues: CASSYGQHTEAFF. The DNA for the CDR3 is TGTGCCAGCAGTTACGGACAGCACACTGAAGCTTTCTTT. This chain uses TRBV6-2 or TRBV6-3 with TRBJ1-1, with a possible D match to TRBD1 (6 bases). The CDR3 is made up of 13 amino acids. Trimming shortened V by 2 bases and J by 3 bases, and 7 bases separated the two germline ends. Germline CDR1 is MNHEY and CDR2 is SVGEGT.

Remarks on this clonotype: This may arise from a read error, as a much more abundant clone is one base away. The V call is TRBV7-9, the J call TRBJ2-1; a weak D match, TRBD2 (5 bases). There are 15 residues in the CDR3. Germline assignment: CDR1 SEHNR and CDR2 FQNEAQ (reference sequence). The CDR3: CASSSASRRGDEQLF. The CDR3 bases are TGTGCCAGCAGCTCCGCTAGCCGCCGGGGTGATGAGCAGCTCTTC.

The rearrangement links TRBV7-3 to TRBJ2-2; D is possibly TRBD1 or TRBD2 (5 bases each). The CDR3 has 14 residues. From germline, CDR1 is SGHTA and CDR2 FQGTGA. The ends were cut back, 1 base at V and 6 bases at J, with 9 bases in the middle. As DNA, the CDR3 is TGTGCCAGCAGCTTAAGGGACGGGGCCGGGGAGCTGTTTTTT. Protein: CASSLRDGAGELFF.

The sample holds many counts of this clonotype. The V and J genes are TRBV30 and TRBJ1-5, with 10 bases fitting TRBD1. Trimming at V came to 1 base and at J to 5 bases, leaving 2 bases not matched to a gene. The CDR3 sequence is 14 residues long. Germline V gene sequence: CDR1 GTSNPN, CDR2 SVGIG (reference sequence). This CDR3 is CAWSGDRGYQPQHF. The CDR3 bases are TGTGCCTGGAGTGGGGACAGGGGCTATCAGCCCCAGCATTTT.

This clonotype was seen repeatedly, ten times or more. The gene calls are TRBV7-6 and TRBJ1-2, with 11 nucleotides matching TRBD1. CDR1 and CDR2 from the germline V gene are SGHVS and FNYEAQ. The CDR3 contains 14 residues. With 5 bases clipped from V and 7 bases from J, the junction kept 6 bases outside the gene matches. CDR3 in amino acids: CASSTGQGAGGYTF. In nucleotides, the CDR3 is TGTGCCAGCAGCACCGGACAGGGGGCAGGTGGCTACACCTTC. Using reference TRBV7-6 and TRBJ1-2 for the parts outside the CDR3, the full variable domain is GAGVSQSPRYKVTKRGQDVALRCDPISGHVSLYWYRQALGQGPEFLTYFNYEAQQDKSGLPNDRFSAERPEGSISTLTIQRTEQRDSAMYRCASSTGQGAGGYTFGSGTRLTVV.

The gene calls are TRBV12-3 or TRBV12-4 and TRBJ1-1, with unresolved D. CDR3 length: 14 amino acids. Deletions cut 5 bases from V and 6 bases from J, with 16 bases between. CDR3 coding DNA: TGTGCCAGCAGTCCCTCCCTTTGGGTCGCTGAAGCTTTCTTT. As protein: CASSPSLWVAEAFF.

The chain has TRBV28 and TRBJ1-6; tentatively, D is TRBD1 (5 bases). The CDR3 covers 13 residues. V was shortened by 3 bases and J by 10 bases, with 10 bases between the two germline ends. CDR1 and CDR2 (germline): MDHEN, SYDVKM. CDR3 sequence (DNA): TGTGCCAGCAGTTTTCAGGGTAACTCACCCCTCCACTTT. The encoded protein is CASSFQGNSPLHF.

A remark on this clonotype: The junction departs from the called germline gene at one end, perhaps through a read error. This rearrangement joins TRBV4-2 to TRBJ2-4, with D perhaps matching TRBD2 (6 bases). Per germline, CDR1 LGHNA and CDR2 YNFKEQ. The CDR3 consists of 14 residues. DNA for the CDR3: TGTGCCAGCAGCCCTAGGGAGGCCAAAAACATTCAGTGCTTC. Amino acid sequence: CASSPREAKNIQCF.

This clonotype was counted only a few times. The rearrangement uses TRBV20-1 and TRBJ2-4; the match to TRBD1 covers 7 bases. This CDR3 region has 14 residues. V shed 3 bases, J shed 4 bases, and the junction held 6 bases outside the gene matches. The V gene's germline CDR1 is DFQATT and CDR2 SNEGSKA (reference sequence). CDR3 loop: CSARVPGGKNIQYF. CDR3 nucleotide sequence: TGCAGTGCTAGGGTCCCAGGGGGAAAAAACATTCAGTACTTC.

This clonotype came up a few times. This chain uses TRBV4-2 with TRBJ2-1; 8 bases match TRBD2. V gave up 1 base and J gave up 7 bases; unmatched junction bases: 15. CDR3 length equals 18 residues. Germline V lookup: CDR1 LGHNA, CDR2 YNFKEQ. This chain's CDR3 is CASSQGGLAPLGRNEQFF. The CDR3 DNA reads TGTGCCAGCAGCCAAGGCGGACTAGCACCCTTAGGGAGGAATGAGCAGTTCTTC.

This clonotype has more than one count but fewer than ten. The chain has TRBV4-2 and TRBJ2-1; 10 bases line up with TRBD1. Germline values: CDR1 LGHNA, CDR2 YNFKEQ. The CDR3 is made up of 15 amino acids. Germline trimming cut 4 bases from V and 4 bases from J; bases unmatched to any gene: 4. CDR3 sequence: CASSLGQGFYNEQFF. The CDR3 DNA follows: TGTGCCAGCAGCCTGGGACAGGGGTTTTACAATGAGCAGTTCTTC.

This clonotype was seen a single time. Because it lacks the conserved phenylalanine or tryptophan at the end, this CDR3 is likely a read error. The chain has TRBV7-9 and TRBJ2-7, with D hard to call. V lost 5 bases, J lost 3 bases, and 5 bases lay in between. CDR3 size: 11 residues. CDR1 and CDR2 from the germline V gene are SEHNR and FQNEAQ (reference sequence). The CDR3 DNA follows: TGTGCCAGCAGCGCCAGCTACGAGCAGTACTCC. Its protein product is CASSASYEQYS.

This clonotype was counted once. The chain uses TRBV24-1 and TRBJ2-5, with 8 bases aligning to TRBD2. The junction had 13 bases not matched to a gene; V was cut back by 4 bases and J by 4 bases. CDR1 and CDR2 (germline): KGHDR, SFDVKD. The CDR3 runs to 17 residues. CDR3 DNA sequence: TGTGCCACCAGTGACAGGATAGCGGGACAAAGCGGAGAGACCCAGTACTTC. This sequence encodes CATSDRIAGQSGETQYF.

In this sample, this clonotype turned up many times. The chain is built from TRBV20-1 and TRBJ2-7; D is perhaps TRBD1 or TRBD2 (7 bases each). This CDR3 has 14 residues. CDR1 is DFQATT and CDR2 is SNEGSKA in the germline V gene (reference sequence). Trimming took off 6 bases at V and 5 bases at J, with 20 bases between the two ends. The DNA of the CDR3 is TGCAGTGCCCCCCGGGGGGCAGGGGGAAACGAGCAGTACTTC. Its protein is CSAPRGAGGNEQYF.

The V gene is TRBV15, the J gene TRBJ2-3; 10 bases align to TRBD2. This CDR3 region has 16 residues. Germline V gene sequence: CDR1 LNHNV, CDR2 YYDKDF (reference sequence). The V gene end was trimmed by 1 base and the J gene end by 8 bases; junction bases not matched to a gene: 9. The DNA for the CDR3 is TGTGCCACCAGCAGAGTGCTAGCGGGAGCTTGGGGTACGCAGTATTTT. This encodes CATSRVLAGAWGTQYF. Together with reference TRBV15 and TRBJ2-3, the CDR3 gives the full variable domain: DAMVIQNPRYQVTQFGKPVTLSCSQTLNHNVMYWYQQKSSQAPKLLFHYYDKDFNNEADTPDNFQSRRPNTSFCFLDIRSPGLGDTAMYLCATSRVLAGAWGTQYFGPGTRLTVL.

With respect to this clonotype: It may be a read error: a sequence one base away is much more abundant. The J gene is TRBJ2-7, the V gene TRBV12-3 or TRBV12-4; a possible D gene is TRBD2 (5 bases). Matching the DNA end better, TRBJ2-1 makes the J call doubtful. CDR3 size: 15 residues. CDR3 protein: CASSRRTGSSYEQFF. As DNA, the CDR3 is TGTGCCAGCAGCCGTAGGACTGGGAGCTCCTACGAGCAGTTCTTC.

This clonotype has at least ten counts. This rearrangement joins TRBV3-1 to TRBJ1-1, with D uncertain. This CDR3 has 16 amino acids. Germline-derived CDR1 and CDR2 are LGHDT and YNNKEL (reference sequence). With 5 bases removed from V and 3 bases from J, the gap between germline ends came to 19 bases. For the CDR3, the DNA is TGTGCCAGCAGCTCCGGACCTTTTCCCAAGGACACTGAAGCTTTCTTT. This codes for CASSSGPFPKDTEAFF.

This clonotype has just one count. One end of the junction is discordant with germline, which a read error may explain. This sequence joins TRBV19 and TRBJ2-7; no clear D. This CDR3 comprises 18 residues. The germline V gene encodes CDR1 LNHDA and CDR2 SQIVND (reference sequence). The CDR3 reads CASSAEAPDPESSCEQYF. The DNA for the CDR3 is TGTGCCAGTAGCGCCGAGGCACCCGATCCCGAAAGCTCCTGCGAGCAGTACTTC.

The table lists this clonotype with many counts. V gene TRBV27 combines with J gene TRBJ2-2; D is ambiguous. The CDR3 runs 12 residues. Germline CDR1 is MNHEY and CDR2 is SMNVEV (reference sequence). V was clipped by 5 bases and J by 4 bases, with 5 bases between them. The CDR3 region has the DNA TGTGCCAGCAGTCCAGTCACCGGGGAGCTGTTTTTT. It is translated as CASSPVTGELFF.

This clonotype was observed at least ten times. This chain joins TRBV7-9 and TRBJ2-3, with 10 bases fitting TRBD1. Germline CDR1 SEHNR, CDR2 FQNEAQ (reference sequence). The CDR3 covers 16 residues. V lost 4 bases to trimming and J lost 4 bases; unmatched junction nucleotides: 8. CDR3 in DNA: TGTGCCAGCAGCTCCCCCCGGGACAGGGGAGCAGATACGCAGTATTTT. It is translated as CASSSPRDRGADTQYF.